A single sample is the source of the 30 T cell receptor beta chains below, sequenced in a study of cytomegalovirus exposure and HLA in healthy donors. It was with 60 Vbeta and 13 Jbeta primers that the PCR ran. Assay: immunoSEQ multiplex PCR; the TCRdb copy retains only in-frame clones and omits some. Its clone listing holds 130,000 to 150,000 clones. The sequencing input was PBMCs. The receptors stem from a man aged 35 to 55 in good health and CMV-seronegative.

DNA of the CDR3: TGTGCCATCAGTGAGTCAAACAGGCTGAACACTGAAGCTTTCTTT. This sequence encodes CAISESNRLNTEAFF. The rearrangement uses TRBV10-3 and TRBJ1-1; a weak D match, TRBD1 (5 bases). CDR1 is ENHRY and CDR2 is SYGVKD in the germline V gene. Trimming took 0 bases from V and 0 from J, leaving 8 bases between them. The CDR3 spans 15 residues.

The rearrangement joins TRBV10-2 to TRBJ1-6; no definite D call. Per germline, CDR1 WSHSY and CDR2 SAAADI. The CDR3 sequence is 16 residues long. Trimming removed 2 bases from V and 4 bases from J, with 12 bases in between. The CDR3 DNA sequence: TGCGCCAGCAGTGAGAGGGAGGCGGCTTATAATTCACCCCTCCACTTT. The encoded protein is CASSEREAAYNSPLHF.

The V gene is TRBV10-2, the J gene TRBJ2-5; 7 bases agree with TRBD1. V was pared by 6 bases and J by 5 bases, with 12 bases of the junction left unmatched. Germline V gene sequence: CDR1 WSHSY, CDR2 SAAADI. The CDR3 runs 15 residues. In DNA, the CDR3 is TGCGCCAGCAGACCACAGGGGTTTCTCTTTGAGACCCAGTACTTC. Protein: CASRPQGFLFETQYF.

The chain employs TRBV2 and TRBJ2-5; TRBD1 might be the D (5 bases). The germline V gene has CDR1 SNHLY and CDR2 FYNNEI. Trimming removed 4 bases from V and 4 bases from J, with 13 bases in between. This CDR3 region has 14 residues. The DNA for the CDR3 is TGTGCCAGCAGTGTCGGCAGGGATGGAGAGACCCAGTACTTC. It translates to CASSVGRDGETQYF.

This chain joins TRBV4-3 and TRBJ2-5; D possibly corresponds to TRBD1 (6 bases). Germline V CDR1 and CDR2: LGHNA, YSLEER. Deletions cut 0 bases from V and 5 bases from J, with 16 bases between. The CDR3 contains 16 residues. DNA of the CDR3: TGCGCCAGCAGCCAAGATATCGCAGGGGCTGGGGAGACCCAGTACTTC. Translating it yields CASSQDIAGAGETQYF.

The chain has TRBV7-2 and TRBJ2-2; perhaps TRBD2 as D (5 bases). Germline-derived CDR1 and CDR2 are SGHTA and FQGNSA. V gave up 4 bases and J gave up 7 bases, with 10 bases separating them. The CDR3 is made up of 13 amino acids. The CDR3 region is CASSSSRGGELFF. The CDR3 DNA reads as TGTGCCAGCAGCTCTAGCCGGGGCGGGGAGCTGTTTTTT.

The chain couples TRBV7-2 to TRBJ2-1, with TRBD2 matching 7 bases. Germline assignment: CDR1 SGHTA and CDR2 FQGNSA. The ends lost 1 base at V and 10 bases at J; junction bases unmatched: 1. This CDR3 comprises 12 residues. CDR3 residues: CASSLVLAEQFF. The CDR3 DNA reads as TGTGCCAGCAGCTTAGTACTAGCGGAGCAGTTCTTC.

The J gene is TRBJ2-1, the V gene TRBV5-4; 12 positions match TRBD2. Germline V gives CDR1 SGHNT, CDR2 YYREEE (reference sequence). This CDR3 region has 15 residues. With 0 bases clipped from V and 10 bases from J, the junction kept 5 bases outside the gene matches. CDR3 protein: CASSLEATSGGEQFF. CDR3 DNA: TGTGCCAGCAGCTTGGAGGCGACTAGCGGGGGCGAGCAGTTCTTC.

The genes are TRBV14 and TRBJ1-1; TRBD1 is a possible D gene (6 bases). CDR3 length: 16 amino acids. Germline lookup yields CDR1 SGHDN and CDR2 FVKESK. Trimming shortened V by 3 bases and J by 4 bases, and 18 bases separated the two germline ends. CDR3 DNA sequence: TGTGCCAGCAGCCATAGGCGGGGGCAGGGGAGCACTGAAGCTTTCTTT. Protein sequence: CASSHRRGQGSTEAFF.

CDR3 sequence: CAGSGTGNTGELFF. As DNA, the CDR3 is TGTGCCGGCTCCGGGACAGGGAACACCGGGGAGCTGTTTTTT. This chain connects TRBV6-1 to TRBJ2-2; the match to TRBD1 covers 8 bases. Germline V gene sequence: CDR1 MNHNS, CDR2 SASEGT. The CDR3 sequence is 14 residues long. J lost 1 base, V lost 11 bases, and 6 bases had no gene match.

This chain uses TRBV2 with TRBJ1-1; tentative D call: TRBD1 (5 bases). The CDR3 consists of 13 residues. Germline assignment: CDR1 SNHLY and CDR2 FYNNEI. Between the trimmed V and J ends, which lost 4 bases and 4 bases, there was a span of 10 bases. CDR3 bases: TGTGCCAGCAGTGCAGCAGGGAGCACTGAAGCTTTCTTT. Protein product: CASSAAGSTEAFF.

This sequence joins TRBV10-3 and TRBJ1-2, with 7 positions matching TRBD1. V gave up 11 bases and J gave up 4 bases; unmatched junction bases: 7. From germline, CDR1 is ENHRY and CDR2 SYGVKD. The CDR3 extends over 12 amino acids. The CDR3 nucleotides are TGTGCCTCGCAACAGGGGAGCTATGGCTACACCTTC. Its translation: CASQQGSYGYTF.

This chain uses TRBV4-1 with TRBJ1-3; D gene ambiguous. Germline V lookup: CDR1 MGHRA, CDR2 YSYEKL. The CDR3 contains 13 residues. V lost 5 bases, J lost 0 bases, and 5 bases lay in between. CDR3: CASSEYSGNTIYF. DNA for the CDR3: TGCGCCAGCAGCGAGTACTCTGGAAACACCATATATTTT.

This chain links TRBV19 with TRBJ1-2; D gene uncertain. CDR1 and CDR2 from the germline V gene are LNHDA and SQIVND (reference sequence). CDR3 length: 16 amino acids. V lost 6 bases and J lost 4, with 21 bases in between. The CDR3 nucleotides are TGTGCCAGTAGCCCTGGGCGGGGTATGCTGACCTATGGCTACACCTTC. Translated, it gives CASSPGRGMLTYGYTF.

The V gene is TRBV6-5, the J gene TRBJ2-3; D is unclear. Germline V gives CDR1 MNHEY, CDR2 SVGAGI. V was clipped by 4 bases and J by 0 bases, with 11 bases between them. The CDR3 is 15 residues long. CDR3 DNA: TGTGCCAGCAGTTCCCCTAGAGGTAGCACAGATACGCAGTATTTT. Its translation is CASSSPRGSTDTQYF.

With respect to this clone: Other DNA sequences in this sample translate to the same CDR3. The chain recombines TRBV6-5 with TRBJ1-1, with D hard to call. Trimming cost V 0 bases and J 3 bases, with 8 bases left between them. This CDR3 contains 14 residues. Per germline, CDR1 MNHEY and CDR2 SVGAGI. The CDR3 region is CASSYSAGDTEAFF. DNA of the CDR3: TGTGCCAGCAGTTACTCTGCCGGGGACACTGAAGCTTTCTTT.

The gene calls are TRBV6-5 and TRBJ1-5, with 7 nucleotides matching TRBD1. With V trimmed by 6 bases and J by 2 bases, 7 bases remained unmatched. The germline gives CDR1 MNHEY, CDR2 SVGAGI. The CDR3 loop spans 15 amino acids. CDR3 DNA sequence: TGTGCCAGCAGCCCGACAGGGACCGGCAATCAGCCCCAGCATTTT. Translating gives CASSPTGTGNQPQHF.

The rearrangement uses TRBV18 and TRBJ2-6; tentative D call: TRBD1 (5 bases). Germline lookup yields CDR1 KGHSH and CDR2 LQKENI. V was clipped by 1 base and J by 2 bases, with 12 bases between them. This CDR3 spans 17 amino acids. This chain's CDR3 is CASSPLLARAGANVLTF. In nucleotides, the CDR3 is TGTGCCAGCTCACCACTGTTAGCCAGGGCTGGGGCCAACGTCCTGACTTTC.

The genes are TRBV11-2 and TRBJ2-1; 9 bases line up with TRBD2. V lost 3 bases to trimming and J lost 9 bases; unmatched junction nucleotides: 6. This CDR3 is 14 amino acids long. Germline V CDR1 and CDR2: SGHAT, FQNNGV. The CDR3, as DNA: TGTGCCAGCAGCTTGGGCGGGGGGGCTGGTGAGCAGTTCTTC. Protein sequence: CASSLGGGAGEQFF.

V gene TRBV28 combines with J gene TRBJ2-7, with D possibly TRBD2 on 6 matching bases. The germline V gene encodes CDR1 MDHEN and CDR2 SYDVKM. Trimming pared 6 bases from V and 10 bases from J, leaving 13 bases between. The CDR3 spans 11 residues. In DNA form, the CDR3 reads TGTGCCAGCAGCCTCGGGGGATCCCAGTACTTC. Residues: CASSLGGSQYF.

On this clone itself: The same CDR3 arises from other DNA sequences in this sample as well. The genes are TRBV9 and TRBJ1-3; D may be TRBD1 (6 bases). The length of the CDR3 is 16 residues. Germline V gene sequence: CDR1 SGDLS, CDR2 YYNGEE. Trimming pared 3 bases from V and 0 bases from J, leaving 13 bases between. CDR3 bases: TGTGCCAGCAGCGCCCGGACAGCATACTCTGGAAACACCATATATTTT. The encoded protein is CASSARTAYSGNTIYF.

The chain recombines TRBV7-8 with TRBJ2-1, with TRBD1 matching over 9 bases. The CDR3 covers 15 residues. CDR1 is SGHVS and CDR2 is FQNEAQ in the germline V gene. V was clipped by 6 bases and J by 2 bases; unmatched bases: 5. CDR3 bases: TGTGCCAGCAGTTCGAGGACAGGGGCCTACAATGAGCAGTTCTTC. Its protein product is CASSSRTGAYNEQFF. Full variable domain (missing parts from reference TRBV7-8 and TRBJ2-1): GAGVSQSPRYKVAKRGQDVALRCDPISGHVSLFWYQQALGQGPEFLTYFQNEAQLDKSGLPSDRFFAERPEGSVSTLKIQRTQQEDSAVYLCASSSRTGAYNEQFFGPGTRLTVL.

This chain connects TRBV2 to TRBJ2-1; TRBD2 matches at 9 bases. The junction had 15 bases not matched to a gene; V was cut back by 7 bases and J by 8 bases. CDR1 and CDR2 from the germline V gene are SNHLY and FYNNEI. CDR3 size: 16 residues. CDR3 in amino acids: CASTRSGGGAVDEQFF. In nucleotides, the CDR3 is TGTGCCAGCACCCGGTCTGGCGGGGGGGCCGTGGATGAGCAGTTCTTC.

CDR3 loop: CASSLVGTGNGYGYTF. The CDR3 DNA sequence: TGTGCCAGCAGCTTAGTGGGGACAGGGAACGGGTATGGCTACACCTTC. This chain joins TRBV7-2 and TRBJ1-2, with 9 bases identical to TRBD1. Unmatched junction bases numbered 8, after V lost 1 base and J lost 5 bases. The germline V gene has CDR1 SGHTA and CDR2 FQGNSA. This CDR3 region has 16 residues.

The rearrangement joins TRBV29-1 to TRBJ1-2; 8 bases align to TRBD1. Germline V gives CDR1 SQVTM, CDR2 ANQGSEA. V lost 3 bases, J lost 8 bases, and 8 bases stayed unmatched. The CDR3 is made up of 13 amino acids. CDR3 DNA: TGCAGCGTTGAGGTCCGACAGGGGTGGGGCTACACCTTC. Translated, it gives CSVEVRQGWGYTF.

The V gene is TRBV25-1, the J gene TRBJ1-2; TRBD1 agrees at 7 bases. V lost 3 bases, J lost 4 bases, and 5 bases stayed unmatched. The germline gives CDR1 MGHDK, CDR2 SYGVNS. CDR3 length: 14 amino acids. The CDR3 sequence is CASSETGFSYGYTF. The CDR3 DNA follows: TGTGCCAGCAGTGAGACAGGGTTTAGCTATGGCTACACCTTC.

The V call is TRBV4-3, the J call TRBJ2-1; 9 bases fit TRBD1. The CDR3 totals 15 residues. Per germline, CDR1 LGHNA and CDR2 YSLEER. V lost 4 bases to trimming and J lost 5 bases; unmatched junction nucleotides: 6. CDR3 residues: CASSPGTGPHNEQFF. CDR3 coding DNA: TGCGCCAGCAGCCCCGGGACAGGGCCCCACAATGAGCAGTTCTTC.

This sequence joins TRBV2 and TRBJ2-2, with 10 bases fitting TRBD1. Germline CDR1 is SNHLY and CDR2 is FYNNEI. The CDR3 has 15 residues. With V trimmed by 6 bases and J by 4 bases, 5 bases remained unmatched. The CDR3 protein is CASSPTGGSTGELFF. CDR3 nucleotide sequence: TGTGCCAGCAGCCCGACAGGGGGCAGCACCGGGGAGCTGTTTTTT.

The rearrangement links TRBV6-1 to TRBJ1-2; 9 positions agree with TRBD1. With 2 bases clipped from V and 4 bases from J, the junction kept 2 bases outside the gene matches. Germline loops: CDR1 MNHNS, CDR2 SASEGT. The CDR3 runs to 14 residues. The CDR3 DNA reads TGTGCCAGCAGTGAACCGACAGGGGGCTATGGCTACACCTTC. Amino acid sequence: CASSEPTGGYGYTF.

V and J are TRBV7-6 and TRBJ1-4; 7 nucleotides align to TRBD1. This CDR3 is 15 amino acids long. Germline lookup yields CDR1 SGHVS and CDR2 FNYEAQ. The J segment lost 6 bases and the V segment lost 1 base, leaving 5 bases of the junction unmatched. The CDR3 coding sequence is TGTGCCAGCAGCTTAGGGACAGGAGAGGATGAAAAACTGTTTTTT. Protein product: CASSLGTGEDEKLFF.